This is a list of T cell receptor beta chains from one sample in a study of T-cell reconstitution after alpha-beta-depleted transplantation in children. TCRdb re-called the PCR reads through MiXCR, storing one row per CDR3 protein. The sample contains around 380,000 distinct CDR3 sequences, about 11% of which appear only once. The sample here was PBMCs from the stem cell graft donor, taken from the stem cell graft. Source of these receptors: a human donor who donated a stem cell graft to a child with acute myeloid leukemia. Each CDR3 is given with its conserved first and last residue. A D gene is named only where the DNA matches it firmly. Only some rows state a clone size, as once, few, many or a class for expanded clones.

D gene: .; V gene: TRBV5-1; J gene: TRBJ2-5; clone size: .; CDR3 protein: CASSLGLTAPWETQYF; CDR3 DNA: TGCGCCAGCAGCTTGGGGCTGACGGCCCCTTGGGAGACCCAGTACTTC
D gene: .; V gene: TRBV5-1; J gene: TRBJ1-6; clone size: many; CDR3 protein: CASSRWGQDSPLHF; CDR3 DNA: TGCGCCAGCAGCCGTTGGGGCCAAGATTCACCCCTCCACTTT
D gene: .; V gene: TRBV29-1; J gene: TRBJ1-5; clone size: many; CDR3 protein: CSVGQGNGQPQHF; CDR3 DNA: TGCAGCGTTGGCCAGGGGAACGGGCAGCCCCAGCATTTT
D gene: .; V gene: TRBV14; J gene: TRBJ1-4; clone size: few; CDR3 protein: CASRRGSTNEKLFF; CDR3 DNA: TGTGCCAGCCGGAGAGGGAGTACTAATGAAAAACTGTTTTTT
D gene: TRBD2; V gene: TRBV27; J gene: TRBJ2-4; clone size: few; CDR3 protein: CASSLSSPGLAGVENIQYF; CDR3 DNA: TGTGCCAGCAGTTTATCGAGCCCGGGGCTAGCGGGAGTAGAGAACATTCAGTACTTC
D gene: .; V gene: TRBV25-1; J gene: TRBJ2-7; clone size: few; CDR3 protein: CASSDPQEQYF; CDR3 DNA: TGTGCCAGCAGTGACCCCCAGGAGCAGTACTTC
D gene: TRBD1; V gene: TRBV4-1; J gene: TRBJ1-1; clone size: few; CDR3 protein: CASSQEVTRDRVFF; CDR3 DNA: TGCGCCAGCAGCCAAGAGGTAACCCGCGACAGGGTCTTCTTT
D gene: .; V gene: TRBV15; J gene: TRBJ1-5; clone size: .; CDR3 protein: CATRSTGANQPQHF; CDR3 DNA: TGTGCCACCAGATCGACAGGAGCAAATCAGCCCCAGCATTTT
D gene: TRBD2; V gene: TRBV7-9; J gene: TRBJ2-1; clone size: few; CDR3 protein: CASSYVPSGAYNEQFF; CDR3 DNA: TGTGCCAGCAGCTATGTACCTAGCGGGGCTTACAATGAGCAGTTCTTC
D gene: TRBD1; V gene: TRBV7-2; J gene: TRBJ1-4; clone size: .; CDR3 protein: CASSFNRGRGRETLFF; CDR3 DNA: TGTGCCAGCAGCTTTAATCGGGGCAGGGGGCGTGAAACACTGTTTTTT
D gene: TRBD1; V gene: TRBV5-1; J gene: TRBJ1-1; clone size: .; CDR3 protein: CASSLQGRDTEAFF; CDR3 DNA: TGCGCCAGCAGCTTACAGGGGAGGGACACTGAAGCTTTCTTT
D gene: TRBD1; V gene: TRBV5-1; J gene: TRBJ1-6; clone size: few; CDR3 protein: CASSKGQRSSYNSPLHF; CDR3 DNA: TGCGCCAGCAGCAAGGGACAGAGGAGCTCCTATAATTCACCCCTCCACTTT
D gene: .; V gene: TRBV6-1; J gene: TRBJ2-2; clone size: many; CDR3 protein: CASREDFSAANTGELFF; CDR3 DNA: TGTGCCAGCAGAGAAGACTTTTCAGCGGCGAACACCGGGGAGCTGTTTTTT
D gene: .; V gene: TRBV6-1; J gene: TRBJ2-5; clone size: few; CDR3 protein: CASTRLGGRETQYF; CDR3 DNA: TGTGCCAGCACCCGGCTCGGGGGGCGAGAGACCCAGTACTTC
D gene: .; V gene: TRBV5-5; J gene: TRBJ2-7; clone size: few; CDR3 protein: CASSLAMGAEIYEQYF; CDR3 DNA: TGTGCCAGCAGCTTGGCCATGGGGGCCGAGATTTACGAGCAGTACTTC
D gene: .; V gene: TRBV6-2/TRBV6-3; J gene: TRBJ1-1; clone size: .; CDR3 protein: CASSYSGGHRTEAFF; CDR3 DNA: TGTGCCAGCAGTTACTCGGGGGGGCACCGCACTGAAGCTTTCTTT
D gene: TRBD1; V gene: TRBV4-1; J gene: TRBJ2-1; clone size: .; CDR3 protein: CASSQEAQGADEQFF; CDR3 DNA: TGCGCCAGCAGCCAAGAGGCCCAGGGGGCGGATGAGCAGTTCTTC
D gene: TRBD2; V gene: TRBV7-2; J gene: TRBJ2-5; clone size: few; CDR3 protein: CASRRGGGETQYF; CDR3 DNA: TGTGCCAGCAGGCGGGGGGGAGGAGAGACCCAGTACTTC
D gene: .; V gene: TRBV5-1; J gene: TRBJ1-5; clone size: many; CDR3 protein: CASSLGQDNQPQHF; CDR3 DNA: TGCGCCAGCAGCTTGGGACAGGACAATCAGCCCCAGCATTTT
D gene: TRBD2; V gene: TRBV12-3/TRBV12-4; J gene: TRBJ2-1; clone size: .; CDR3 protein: CASSSRAGGDEQFF; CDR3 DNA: TGTGCCAGCAGTTCGAGAGCGGGAGGGGATGAGCAGTTCTTC
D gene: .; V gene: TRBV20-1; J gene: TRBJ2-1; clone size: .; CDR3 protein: CSASRARNNEQFF; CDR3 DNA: TGCAGTGCTAGTCGTGCTAGAAACAATGAGCAGTTCTTC
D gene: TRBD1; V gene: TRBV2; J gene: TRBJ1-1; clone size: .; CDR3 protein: CASSVTGADTEAFF; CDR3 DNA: TGTGCCAGCAGTGTTACAGGGGCGGACACTGAAGCTTTCTTT
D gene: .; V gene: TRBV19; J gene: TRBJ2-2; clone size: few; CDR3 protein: CASSIQNTGELFF; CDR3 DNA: TGTGCCAGTAGTATACAAAACACCGGGGAGCTGTTTTTT
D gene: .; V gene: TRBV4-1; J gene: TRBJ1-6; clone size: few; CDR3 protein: CASSRIGEGGNSPLHF; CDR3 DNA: TGCGCCAGCAGCCGGATAGGAGAGGGGGGAAATTCACCCCTCCACTTT
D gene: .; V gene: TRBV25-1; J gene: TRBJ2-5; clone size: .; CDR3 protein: CASSEWAHQETQYF; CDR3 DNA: TGTGCCAGCAGTGAATGGGCACATCAAGAGACCCAGTACTTC
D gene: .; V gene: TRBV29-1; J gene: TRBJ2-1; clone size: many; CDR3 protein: CSAGGVGYNEQFF; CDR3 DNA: TGCAGCGCCGGGGGAGTCGGCTACAATGAGCAGTTCTTC
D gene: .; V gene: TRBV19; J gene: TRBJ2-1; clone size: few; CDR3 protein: CASTGDSYNEQFF; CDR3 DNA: TGTGCCAGTACCGGGGATTCCTACAATGAGCAGTTCTTC
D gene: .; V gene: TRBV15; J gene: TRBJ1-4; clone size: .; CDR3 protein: CATSRVGARNEKLFF; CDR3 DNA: TGTGCCACCAGCAGAGTCGGGGCCCGTAATGAAAAACTGTTTTTT
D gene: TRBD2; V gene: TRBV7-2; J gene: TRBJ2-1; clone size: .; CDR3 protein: CASSPRAGGHDNEQFF; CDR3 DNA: TGTGCCAGCAGCCCTCGAGCGGGGGGGCATGACAATGAGCAGTTCTTC
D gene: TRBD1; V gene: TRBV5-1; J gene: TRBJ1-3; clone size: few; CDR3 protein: CASSSQGASGNTIYF; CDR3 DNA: TGCGCCAGCAGCTCTCAGGGGGCTTCTGGAAACACCATATATTTT
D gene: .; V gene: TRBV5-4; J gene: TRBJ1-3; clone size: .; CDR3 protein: CASSLVGENTIYF; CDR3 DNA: TGTGCCAGCAGCTTGGTCGGGGAGAACACCATATATTTT